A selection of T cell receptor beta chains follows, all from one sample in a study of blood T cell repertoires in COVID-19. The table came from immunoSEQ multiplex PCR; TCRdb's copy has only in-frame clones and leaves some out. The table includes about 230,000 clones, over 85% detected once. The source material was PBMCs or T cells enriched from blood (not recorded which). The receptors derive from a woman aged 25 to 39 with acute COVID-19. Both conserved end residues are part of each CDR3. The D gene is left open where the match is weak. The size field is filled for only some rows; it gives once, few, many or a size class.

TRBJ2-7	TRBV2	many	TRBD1	TGTGCCAGCAGTGGGAACAGGGGGAGTGAGCAGTACTTC	CASSGNRGSEQYF
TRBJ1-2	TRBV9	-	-	TGTGCCAGCAGTCCCTTTAACGGAGCTAACTATGGCTACACCTTC	CASSPFNGANYGYTF
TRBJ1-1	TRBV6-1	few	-	TGTGCCAGCAGTGAACCGGGGAAAAACACTGAAGCTTTCTTT	CASSEPGKNTEAFF
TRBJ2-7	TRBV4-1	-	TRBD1	TGCGCCAGCAGCCACTTACAGGGGGAATGGACCCCCTACGAGCAGTACTTC	CASSHLQGEWTPYEQYF
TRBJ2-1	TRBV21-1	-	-	TGTGCCAGCAGCAAGGCCGGGACAGCGACCTACAATGAGCAGTTCTTC	CASSKAGTATYNEQFF
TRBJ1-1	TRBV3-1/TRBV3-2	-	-	TGTGCCAGCACCCGTGCGGGGGGGACTGAAGCTTTCTTT	CASTRAGGTEAFF
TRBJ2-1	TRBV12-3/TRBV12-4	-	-	TGTGCCAGCAGTTTTCTCTCTCCGGAGCAGTTCTTC	CASSFLSPEQFF
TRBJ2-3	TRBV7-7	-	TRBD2	TGTGCCAGCAGCCAGACAGGACTAGCGGGGGGCACAGATACGCAGTATTTT	CASSQTGLAGGTDTQYF
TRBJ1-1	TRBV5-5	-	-	TGTGCCAGCAGCTTAGATACCGAGGGAACTGAAGCTTTCTTT	CASSLDTEGTEAFF
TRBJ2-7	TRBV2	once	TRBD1	TGTGCCATCGACAGGGGGCTAATAGGTTACGAGCAGTACTTC	CAIDRGLIGYEQYF
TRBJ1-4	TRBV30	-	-	TGTGCCTGGAGTGGTCGGGTTGAAAAACTGTTTTTT	CAWSGRVEKLFF
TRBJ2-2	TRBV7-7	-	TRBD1	TGTGCCAGCAGCCCAAAGGGGACAGGGGTTGTGGAGGCCGGGGAGCTGTTTTTT	CASSPKGTGVVEAGELFF
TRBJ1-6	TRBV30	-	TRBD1	TGTGCCTGGATCGGGACAGCTAATTCACCCCTCCACTTT	CAWIGTANSPLHF
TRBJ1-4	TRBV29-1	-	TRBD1	TGCAGCGTTGAACCCGGGACAGGGGGAGTGCTTTTT	CSVEPGTGGVLF
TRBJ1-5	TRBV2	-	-	TGTGCCAGCAGTGAAGGGTTTGGGGCCAATCAGCCCCAGCATTTT	CASSEGFGANQPQHF
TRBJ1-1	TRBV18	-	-	TGTGCCAGCTCGTCACACCCCTCAGGGGACGGCACTGAAGCTTTCTTT	CASSSHPSGDGTEAFF
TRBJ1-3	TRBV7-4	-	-	TGTGCCCCCGTAGGAAACACCATATATTTT	CAPVGNTIYF
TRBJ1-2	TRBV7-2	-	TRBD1	TGTGCCAGCAGCTTAGATCGGGACAGGGCTGGCTACACCTTC	CASSLDRDRAGYTF
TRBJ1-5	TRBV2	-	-	TGTGCCAGCACCCAGTGGTCAAACAATCAGCCCCAGCATTTT	CASTQWSNNQPQHF
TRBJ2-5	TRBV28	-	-	TGTGCCAGCAGTTTCTACGTGCGGGAGACCCAGTACTTC	CASSFYVRETQYF
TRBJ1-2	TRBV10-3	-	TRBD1	TGTGCCATCAGGACCGGGACAGGGTCGACAGCAAACTATGGCTACACCTTC	CAIRTGTGSTANYGYTF
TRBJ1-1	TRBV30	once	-	TGTGCCTGGAGTGTAAGAGGCACTGAAGCTTTCTTT	CAWSVRGTEAFF
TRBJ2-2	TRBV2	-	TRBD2	TGTGCCAGCAGGTCTTCTAGCGGGGACCTCACCGGGGAGCTGTTTTTT	CASRSSSGDLTGELFF
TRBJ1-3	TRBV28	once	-	TGTGCCAGCAGTTTCAGGGCTGGCAGGGCGACTGGAAACACCATATATTTT	CASSFRAGRATGNTIYF